These 15 T cell receptor beta chains were sequenced from one sample in a study of cytomegalovirus exposure and HLA in healthy donors. Amplification used 60 Vbeta primers and 13 Jbeta primers. TCRdb's copy holds only in-frame clones and misses some; the assay was immunoSEQ multiplex PCR. The table counts 50,000 to 70,000 clones; 3.6% lies in the top ten. Sequenced material: PBMCs. These receptors were obtained from a young woman in good health and CMV-seronegative.

V is TRBV7-2 and J is TRBJ2-3, with TRBD1 matching over 10 bases. This CDR3 has 14 residues. Trimming took 5 bases from V and 8 from J; bases not matched to a gene: 7. Germline lookup yields CDR1 SGHTA and CDR2 FQGNSA. The CDR3 sequence is CASSLDRGAGTQYF. As DNA, the CDR3 is TGTGCCAGCAGCCTGGACAGGGGGGCAGGTACGCAGTATTTT. The full variable domain, with the rest looked up from reference TRBV7-2 and TRBJ2-3, is GAGVSQSPSNKVTEKGKDVELRCDPISGHTALYWYRQSLGQGLEFLIYFQGNSAPDKSGLPSDRFSAERTGGSVSTLTIQRTQQEDSAVYLCASSLDRGAGTQYFGPGTRLTVL.

The V call is TRBV6-5, the J call TRBJ1-2; 9 bases line up with TRBD1. The junction had 4 bases not matched to a gene; V was cut back by 6 bases and J by 2 bases. The V gene's germline CDR1 is MNHEY and CDR2 SVGAGI. The CDR3 spans 14 residues. CDR3 region: CASRTGQGNYGYTF. The CDR3, as DNA: TGTGCCAGCAGGACCGGACAGGGGAACTATGGCTACACCTTC.

V is TRBV4-1 and J is TRBJ2-3; TRBD2 matches at 11 bases. The V gene's germline CDR1 is MGHRA and CDR2 YSYEKL. Trimming cost V 4 bases and J 6 bases; bases outside gene matches: 9. The CDR3 is 16 amino acids. The chain's CDR3 is CASSRLAGGNKDTQYF. The CDR3 coding sequence is TGCGCCAGCAGCCGCCTAGCGGGAGGTAATAAGGATACGCAGTATTTT.

The gene calls are TRBV19 and TRBJ2-7; TRBD2 matches at 13 bases. Per germline, CDR1 LNHDA and CDR2 SQIVND (reference sequence). The CDR3 spans 16 residues. With 4 bases clipped from V and 6 bases from J, the junction kept 9 bases outside the gene matches. The DNA of the CDR3 is TGTGCCAGTAGTACCCGACTAGCGGGAGGTGCGGGCGAGCAGTACTTC. This codes for CASSTRLAGGAGEQYF.

The V call is TRBV18, the J call TRBJ2-1, with 8 bases matching TRBD2. Germline-derived CDR1 and CDR2 are KGHSH and LQKENI. Trimming at V came to 3 bases and at J to 3 bases, leaving 10 bases not matched to a gene. There are 17 residues in the CDR3. CDR3 nucleotides: TGTGCCAGCTCACCTCCCGGTGCGGGAGGTTTCTACAATGAGCAGTTCTTC. Its translation is CASSPPGAGGFYNEQFF. The variable domain in full, completed from reference TRBV18 and TRBJ2-1, reads NAGVMQNPRHLVRRRGQEARLRCSPMKGHSHVYWYRQLPEEGLKFMVYLQKENIIDESGMPKERFSAEFPKEGPSILRIQQVVRGDSAAYFCASSPPGAGGFYNEQFFGPGTRLTVL.

CDR3 sequence reads: CASSPPSGTIYF. As DNA, the CDR3 is TGTGCCAGCTCACCACCTTCGGGCACCATATATTTT. This chain uses TRBV18 with TRBJ1-3; no firm D call. Germline CDR1 reads KGHSH; CDR2 reads LQKENI. This CDR3 region has 12 residues. V was cut by 0 bases and J by 9 bases, with 6 bases left in between.

Its frequency marks this clone as medium-sized. Here the CDR3 DNA reads TGTGCCAGCAGTTTTATCCACACAGGGGCTAGCTCCTACAATGAGCAGTTCTTC. Its protein product is CASSFIHTGASSYNEQFF. The gene calls are TRBV27 and TRBJ2-1, with 7 bases that match TRBD1. V shed 3 bases and J 0 bases; nucleotides not matched to a gene: 11. CDR1 and CDR2 from the germline V gene are MNHEY and SMNVEV (reference sequence). The CDR3 runs to 18 residues.

The rearrangement uses TRBV6-5 and TRBJ2-2, with D possibly being TRBD1 (5 bases). CDR1 is MNHEY, CDR2 SVGAGI, per germline. Trimming left V 5 bases short and J 0 bases short, with 10 bases between. The CDR3 loop spans 15 amino acids. CDR3 loop: CASSRGSSNTGELFF. The CDR3 coding sequence is TGTGCCAGCAGTAGGGGTTCCTCGAACACCGGGGAGCTGTTTTTT.

V usage is TRBV5-1 and J usage is TRBJ1-6; 10 nucleotides agree with TRBD1. With 4 bases clipped from V and 9 bases from J, the junction kept 7 bases outside the gene matches. This CDR3 contains 15 residues. The germline gives CDR1 SGHRS, CDR2 YFSETQ. The CDR3 DNA is TGCGCCAGCAGCCGAGGGGACAGGGGAGGTTCACCCCTCCACTTT. Protein sequence: CASSRGDRGGSPLHF. Together with reference TRBV5-1 and TRBJ1-6, the CDR3 gives the full variable domain: KAGVTQTPRYLIKTRGQQVTLSCSPISGHRSVSWYQQTPGQGLQFLFEYFSETQRNKGNFPGRFSGRQFSNSRSEMNVSTLELGDSALYLCASSRGDRGGSPLHFGNGTRLTVT.

The rearrangement joins TRBV27 to TRBJ2-7, with TRBD2 identical over 11 bases. The CDR3 spans 15 residues. Germline V gene data show CDR1 as MNHEY and CDR2 as SMNVEV (reference sequence). J lost 3 bases, V lost 4 bases, and 5 bases had no gene match. The CDR3 loop is CASSSVAGGIYEQYF. The CDR3 coding sequence is TGTGCCAGCAGTTCCGTAGCGGGAGGGATCTACGAGCAGTACTTC.

The CDR3 sequence: CASSQTSGNTGELFF. In DNA, the CDR3 is TGCGCCAGCAGCCAGACTAGCGGGAACACCGGGGAGCTGTTTTTT. The chain uses TRBV5-1 and TRBJ2-2; 9 bases match TRBD2. This CDR3 region has 15 residues. The V and J ends lost 4 bases and 1 base, in that order; junction bases with no gene match: 2. Germline CDR1 reads SGHRS; CDR2 reads YFSETQ.

A note on this clone: At one end, the junction sequence differs from germline, possibly due to a read error. The chain is built from TRBV7-7 and TRBJ2-1; D remains ambiguous. This CDR3 contains 13 residues. Germline V gene sequence: CDR1 SSHAT, CDR2 FNYEAQ (reference sequence). Written as DNA, the CDR3 is TGTGCTAGCAGCTTAAGAAGATTCGGTGAGCAGTTCTTC. This encodes CASSLRRFGEQFF.

This chain links TRBV13 with TRBJ2-7, with TRBD1 matching 8 bases. CDR3 size: 15 residues. CDR1 and CDR2 (germline): PRHDT, FYEKMQ (reference sequence). Trimming removed 2 bases from V and 4 bases from J; junction bases left unmatched: 7. CDR3 DNA: TGTGCCAGCAGCTTAAGTCCAGGGGGCTCTTACGAGCAGTACTTC. It specifies CASSLSPGGSYEQYF.

The CDR3 protein is CASSLYILSGNTIYF. CDR3 nucleotides: TGTGCCAGCAGCTTGTACATCCTCTCTGGAAACACCATATATTTT. The chain joins TRBV5-8 to TRBJ1-3; D is uncertain. V dropped 1 base and J dropped 0 bases, with 8 bases sitting between them. Germline V gene sequence: CDR1 SGHTS, CDR2 YDEGEE. The CDR3 runs to 15 residues. Drawing the rest from reference TRBV5-8 and TRBJ1-3, the complete variable domain is EAGVTQSPTHLIKTRGQQATLRCSPISGHTSVYWYQQALGLGLQFLLWYDEGEERNRGNFPPRFSGRQFPNYSSELNVNALELEDSALYLCASSLYILSGNTIYFGEGSWLTVV.

The chain employs TRBV4-1 and TRBJ2-7; TRBD1 matches 7 bases. Germline V gene data show CDR1 as MGHRA and CDR2 as YSYEKL. Germline trimming cut 2 bases from V and 3 bases from J; bases unmatched to any gene: 7. The CDR3 has 15 amino acids. The DNA for the CDR3 is TGCGCCAGCAGCCAACCCGGGACAGCGAGCTACGAGCAGTACTTC. It translates to CASSQPGTASYEQYF.